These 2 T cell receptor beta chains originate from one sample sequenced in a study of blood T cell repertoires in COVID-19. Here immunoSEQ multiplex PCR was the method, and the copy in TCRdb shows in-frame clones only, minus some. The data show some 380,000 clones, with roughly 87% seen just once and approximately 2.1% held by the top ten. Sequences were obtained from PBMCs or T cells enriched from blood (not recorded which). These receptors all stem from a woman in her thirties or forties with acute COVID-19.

CDR3 sequence: CASSDRTGRNTEAFF. The CDR3 region has the DNA TGTGCCAGCAGTGACCGGACAGGGCGGAACACTGAAGCTTTCTTT. The chain employs TRBV2 and TRBJ1-1, with 8 bases fitting TRBD1. The CDR3 runs 15 residues. The germline CDR1 and CDR2 sequences are SNHLY and FYNNEI. V gave up 3 bases and J gave up 1 base; unmatched junction bases: 4.

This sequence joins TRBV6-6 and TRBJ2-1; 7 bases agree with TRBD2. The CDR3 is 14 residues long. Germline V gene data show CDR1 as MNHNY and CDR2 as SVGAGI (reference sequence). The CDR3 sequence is CACQGGGAYNEQFF. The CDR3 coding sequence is TGTGCTTGTCAAGGCGGGGGAGCCTACAATGAGCAGTTCTTC.